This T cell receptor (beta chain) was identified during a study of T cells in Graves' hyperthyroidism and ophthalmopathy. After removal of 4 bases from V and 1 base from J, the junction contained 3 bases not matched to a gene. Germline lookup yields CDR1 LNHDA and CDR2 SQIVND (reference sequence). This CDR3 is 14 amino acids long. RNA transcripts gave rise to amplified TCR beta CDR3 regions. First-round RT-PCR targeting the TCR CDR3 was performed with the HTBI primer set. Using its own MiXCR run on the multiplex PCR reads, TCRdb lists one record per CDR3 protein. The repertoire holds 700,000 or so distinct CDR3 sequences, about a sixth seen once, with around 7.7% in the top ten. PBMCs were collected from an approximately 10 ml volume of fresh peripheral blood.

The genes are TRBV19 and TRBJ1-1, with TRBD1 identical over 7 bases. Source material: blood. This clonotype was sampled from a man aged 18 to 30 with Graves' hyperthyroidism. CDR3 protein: CASSTGQTNTEAFF. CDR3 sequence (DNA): TGTGCCAGTAGTACGGGACAGACGAACACTGAAGCTTTCTTT.